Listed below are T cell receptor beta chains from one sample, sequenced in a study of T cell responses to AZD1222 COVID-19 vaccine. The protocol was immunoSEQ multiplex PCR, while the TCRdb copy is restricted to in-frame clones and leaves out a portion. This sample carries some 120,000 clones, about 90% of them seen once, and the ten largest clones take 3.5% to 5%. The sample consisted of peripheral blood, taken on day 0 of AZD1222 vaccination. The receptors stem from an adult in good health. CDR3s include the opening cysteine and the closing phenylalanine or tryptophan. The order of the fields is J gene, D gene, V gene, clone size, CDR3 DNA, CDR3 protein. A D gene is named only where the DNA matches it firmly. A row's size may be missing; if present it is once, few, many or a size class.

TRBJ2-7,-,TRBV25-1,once,TGTGCCAGCAGTGGGGCCTCAGTTAGGGAGGAGCAGTACTTC,CASSGASVREEQYF
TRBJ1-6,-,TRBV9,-,TGTGCCAGCAGCGTAGGTAACTTGCATTCACCCCTCCACTTT,CASSVGNLHSPLHF
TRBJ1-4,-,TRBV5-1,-,TGCGCCAGCGCACGGGGGGATAATAATGAAAAACTGTTTTTT,CASARGDNNEKLFF
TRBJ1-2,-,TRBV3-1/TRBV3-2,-,TGTGCCAGCAGCGATAACAGGGCTTCGGACTATGGCTACACCTTC,CASSDNRASDYGYTF
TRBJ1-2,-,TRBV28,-,TGTGCCAGCAGCACTGTAGGGTCTTATGGCTACACCTTC,CASSTVGSYGYTF
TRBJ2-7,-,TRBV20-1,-,TGCAGTGCTAGTGTTGAGTGGGAGCAGTACTTC,CSASVEWEQYF
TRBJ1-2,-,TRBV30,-,TGTGCCTGGGCCGGGCGTAACTATGGCTACACCTTC,CAWAGRNYGYTF
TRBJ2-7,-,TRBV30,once,TGTGCCTGGAGTGTACAGGGAGAGCAGTACTTC,CAWSVQGEQYF
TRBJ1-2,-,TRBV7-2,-,TGTGCCAGCAGCTTGGGGGATCCATCCTATGGCTACACCTTC,CASSLGDPSYGYTF
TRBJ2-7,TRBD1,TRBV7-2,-,TGTGCCAGCAGCCCCGGGACAGGGGTAGGGGAGCAGTACTTC,CASSPGTGVGEQYF
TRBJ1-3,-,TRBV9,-,TGTGCCAGCAGCCCAAGACAGAGCTCTGGAAACACCATATATTTT,CASSPRQSSGNTIYF
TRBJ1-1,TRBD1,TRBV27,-,TGTGCCAGCAGTTTCAGGGGGCTGACCGCGAACACTGAAGCTTTCTTT,CASSFRGLTANTEAFF
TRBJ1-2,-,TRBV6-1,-,TGTGCCAGCAGTGAAGCGGGGGGCACACTGGGACGGGGTTATGGCTACACCTTC,CASSEAGGTLGRGYGYTF
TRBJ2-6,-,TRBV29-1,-,TGCAGCGTTGTCAGGACTGGGGCCAACGTCCTGACTTTC,CSVVRTGANVLTF
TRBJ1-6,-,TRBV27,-,TGTGCCAGCAGTTTTAGCTACTCCTATAATTCACCCCTCCACTTT,CASSFSYSYNSPLHF
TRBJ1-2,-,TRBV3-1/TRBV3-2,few,TGTGCCAGCAGCCAGAGACAGGATCATGGCTACACCTTC,CASSQRQDHGYTF
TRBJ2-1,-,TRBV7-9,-,TGTGCCAGCAGCTCGATTTCAGGGGGAGGGCAGTTCTTC,CASSSISGGGQFF
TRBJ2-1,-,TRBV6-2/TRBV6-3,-,TGTGCCAGCAGTTTGGCAGGGTCTACCTACAATGAGCAGTTCTTC,CASSLAGSTYNEQFF
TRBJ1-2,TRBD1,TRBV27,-,TGTGCCAGCAGTTCGACAGGGACCGACTATGGCTACACCTTC,CASSSTGTDYGYTF
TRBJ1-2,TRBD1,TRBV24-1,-,TGTGCCACCAGTGATCGGGACAGGGGGAACTATGGCTACACCTTC,CATSDRDRGNYGYTF
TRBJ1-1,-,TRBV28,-,TGTGCCAGCAGTTTATACCCCCCAGTGGCCGCTCACGGCGCTGAAGCTTTCTTT,CASSLYPPVAAHGAEAFF
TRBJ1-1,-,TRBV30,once,TGTGCCTGGAGTGGCCGACAGAAAATGAACACTGAAGCTTTCTTT,CAWSGRQKMNTEAFF
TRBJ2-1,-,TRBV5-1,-,TGCGCCAGCCAACCGCGAGGGGGGAGCTCCTACAATGAGCAGTTCTTC,CASQPRGGSSYNEQFF
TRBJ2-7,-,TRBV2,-,TGTGCCAGCAGTCCTGCGAGGGAGCAGTACTTC,CASSPAREQYF
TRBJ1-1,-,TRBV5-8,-,TGTGCCAGCAGCCGGGTAGGTTTTGGGGTGAACACTGAAGCTTTCTTT,CASSRVGFGVNTEAFF
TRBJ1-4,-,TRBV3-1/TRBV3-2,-,TGTGCCAGCAGCCATCAGGGCACAAAACTGTTTTTT,CASSHQGTKLFF
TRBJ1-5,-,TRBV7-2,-,TGTGCCAGCAGCCGGAGCGCAGCGTCGCGTAGTCAGCCCCAGCATTTT,CASSRSAASRSQPQHF
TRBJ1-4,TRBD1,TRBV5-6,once,TGTGCCAGCAGCCAGGGACAGGGGGTAGTGACTAATGAAAAACTGTTTTTT,CASSQGQGVVTNEKLFF
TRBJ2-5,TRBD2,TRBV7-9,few,TGTGCCAGCAGCTCGAGCGGGAGGGGAAAGACCCAGTACTTC,CASSSSGRGKTQYF
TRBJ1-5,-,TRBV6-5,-,TGTGCCAGCAGTTACCAAGAAAATCAGCCCCAGCATTTT,CASSYQENQPQHF
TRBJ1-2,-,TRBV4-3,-,TGCGCCAGCAGCCCCCGGCCGAGCGATGGCTACACCTTC,CASSPRPSDGYTF
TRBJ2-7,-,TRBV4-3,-,TGCGCCAGCAGCCAAGAGGCCTGGCTGGAGCAGTACTTC,CASSQEAWLEQYF
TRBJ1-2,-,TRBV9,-,TGTGCCAGCAGCGCCAATAGTAGGTATGGCTACACCTTC,CASSANSRYGYTF
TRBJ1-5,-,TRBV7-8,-,TGTGCCAGCAGCTTAGTTCCAGGGGCGGTGCAGCCCCAGCATTTT,CASSLVPGAVQPQHF
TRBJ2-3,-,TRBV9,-,TGTGCCAGCAGCGCCCTCTGGGGGGCAGATACGCAGTATTTT,CASSALWGADTQYF